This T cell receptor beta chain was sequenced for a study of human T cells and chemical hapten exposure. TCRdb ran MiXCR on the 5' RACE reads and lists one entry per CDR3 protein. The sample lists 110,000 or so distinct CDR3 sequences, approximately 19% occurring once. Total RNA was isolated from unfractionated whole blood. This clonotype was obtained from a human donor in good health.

The CDR3 sequence: CASSFSMRGQGEDYGYTF. The DNA for the CDR3 is TGTGCCAGCAGCTTCTCCATGAGGGGTCAGGGGGAGGACTATGGCTACACCTTC. V and J are TRBV13 and TRBJ1-2; 7 positions agree with TRBD1. The CDR3 contains 18 residues. The germline V gene has CDR1 PRHDT and CDR2 FYEKMQ (reference sequence). J lost 3 bases, V lost 3 bases, and 16 bases had no gene match.